This T cell receptor beta chain was retrieved from a study of blood T cell repertoires in COVID-19 (TCRdb year 2020). With respect to the entire study: Collaborator samples came from the United States, Italy and Spain and covered acute and convalescent phases of COVID-19. A de-identified subject ID, COVID-19 status, age in years and sex were almost always included in the sample metadata. Where available, HLA class I and class II types were taken from metadata supplied by the sample provider and were not determined by assay-based typing. The repertoires were released in a freely available public database intended as a resource for research on the immune response to SARS-CoV-2. The prospective study material was composed of cDNA or gDNA derived from T cells, B-cell-depleted T cells, or PBMCs. Deeply sampled blood TCRbeta repertoires from subjects exposed to, actively infected with, or recovered from COVID-19 were included in the dataset. Samples were obtained from the ongoing ImmuneRACE study (first 160 participants) and from 1,000 to 1,500 subjects provided by 6 global collaborators.

Results the study describes overall, beyond this receptor: The quantity of clinical and demographic metadata differed by source and by participant and was supplied without curation.

TCRbeta CDR3 regions were amplified from genomic DNA by means of the immunoSEQ Assay, a bias-controlled multiplex PCR. Per the original workflow: Within the assay, amplification of reference gene primers was used to estimate how many nucleated cells each sample contained. To quantify the absolute abundance of each unique TCRbeta CDR3 rearrangement, sequence reads were collapsed and filtered. Productive Simpson clonality was computed per sample as the square root of Simpson's diversity index over productive rearrangements. Imported from immuneACCESS, the table was reduced by TCRdb to in-frame sequences with V and J called. These copies leave out some clones; in studies compared against another copy, an unresolved V gene accounts for under half, and the cause of the remainder is not known. That table is the source of V, J and clone size, and D and trimming were worked out from the DNA. For this sample the table gives fewer than 350,000 clones, of which 85% were detected only once. 2% to 3% of the sample lies in the top ten.

Trimming costs V 3 bases and J 10 bases, and their ends lie 16 bases apart. Taken from cysteine to phenylalanine, the CDR3 has 14 residues. Only the CDR3 DNA stays, 42 bases, in frame from base 1. The germline V gene supplies CDR1 SGHDN and CDR2 FVKESK. For this clone: No antigen is known for it. No much larger clone exists at a distance of one base, and base qualities are not known.

In the prospective study, participants were 18 to 89 years old, resided in around 25 geographic areas of the United States, and were enrolled through a virtual design. Cohort assignment in the prospective study relied on participant-reported clinical history from a screening survey and a study questionnaire. For ImmuneRACE Cohort 3, a participant was defined as recovered based on two consecutive negative NP/OP PCR tests, clearance by a healthcare professional, or resolution of symptoms. In the prospective study, whole blood, serum and a nasopharyngeal or oropharyngeal swab were collected from each participant by mobile phlebotomists. Participants in the prospective study had the option to provide additional blood draws and questionnaires over a 2-month period. Before DNA extraction, prospective study blood samples were shipped either frozen or at room temperature.

This clonotype was sampled from a woman between 45 and 65 years old who had recovered from COVID-19. The sequence is built from TRBV14 and TRBJ2-1; the D gene identity is not certain. Sequenced: PBMCs or T cells enriched from blood (not recorded which). The DNA sequence reads TGTGCCAGCAGCCAGGTGGGTACCGCGAGGGAGCAGTTCTTC. Translation gives CASSQVGTAREQFF.